This section outlines one TCR beta chain sequence together with its context. No cognate antigen has been identified for it. No clone much larger than this one lies a single base away; base qualities are absent. The CDR3 numbers 13 residues from cysteine through phenylalanine. Only the CDR3 region is kept as DNA, spanning 39 bases read in frame from base 1. Cut back by 3 bases and 4 bases, the V and J ends lie 9 bases apart. CDR1 and CDR2 are read off the germline V gene as MNHNS and SASEGT. These data belong to a study of shared clonotypes between healthy human individuals (TCRdb year 2020). Describing the broader study: A couple of women and three men aged 18 to 49 years were included in the cohort. For each donor, CD4 naive and CD4 memory were each run on three plates, CD8 naive on two plates, and CD8 memory on one plate. To estimate repertoire size and how much clonotype sharing occurs between individuals, the study deeply sequenced the blood TCR repertoires of a handful of healthy adults. To increase sequencing depth and limit assay-specific biases, TCR repertoire library preparation and sequencing were carried out by different laboratories using diverse techniques. Leukapheresis yielded between about 0.9 and 8.9 billion PBMCs per donor. The investigation overall reported the following: Because the study included only a small number of donors, the genetic and exposure-history diversity represented was limited. Estimated clonotype richness was generally larger for naive than for memory subsets. Sampling was limited to blood, and TCR repertoires in tissue likely differ from TCR repertoires in blood. Clonotypes shared by all four sorted-subset donors showed higher generation probabilities than non-shared clonotypes. Around 5% of naive CD4, more than 3% of naive CD8, about 2.5% of memory CD4, and 0.4% of memory CD8 clonotypes were shared across several donors. Based on pairwise subsampling, the degree of clonotype sharing among donors was expected to be affected by sequencing depth. Rarefaction of sorted-subset datasets indicated incomplete sequencing despite the large sequencing depth.

Donors were healthy HIV-negative adults with no recently reported acute infections or vaccinations. Every donor was a Caucasian adult living in Nashville, Tennessee, USA. CD4+ T cells were enriched through magnetic negative selection, after which naive cells were positively selected on CD45RA and the remaining negative fraction served as the memory subset. After blood collection by leukapheresis, PBMCs were isolated using Ficoll-Histopaque density gradient centrifugation and then cryopreserved in the vapor phase of liquid nitrogen. Purity and quantity of every magnetically sorted T cell population were checked by analytical flow cytometry. Each sorted fraction had its genomic DNA isolated and then quantified by UV absorbance on a Nanodrop 2000c. TCR CDR3 regions were amplified from genomic DNA by multiplex PCR using the deep immunoSEQ assay. Extracted genomic DNA from each cell subset was distributed evenly across all wells of several immunoSEQ 96-well plates, and each plate was treated as a replicate. For sorted subsets, roughly 0.2 ug genomic DNA, equal to tens of thousands of T cell genomes, was loaded into each replicate PCR. Purified libraries were measured with a Qubit 3.0 fluorometer, size-checked on a Bioanalyzer 2100, and measured again with the KAPA Library Quantification kit. A separate single-read 150-cycle Illumina NextSeq 550 flow cell was used to sequence each immunoSEQ 96-well plate. In the original analysis: Because the immunoSEQ output included only junctional sequences and no quality scores, the filtering could not be the same as the filtering used for full-length reads. To assign V/J genes and CDR3, sequences were annotated against IMGT germline references using PyIR, a Python wrapper for IgBLAST v1.9. Reads with weak V/J assignments (E-value above 1e-6), missing CDR3, stop codons, out-of-frame junctions, or ambiguous translated residues were removed. V3J clonotypes were defined as sequences sharing an identical inferred V gene, J gene, and CDR3 amino acid sequence. To compute the percentage overlap between repertoires, the number of shared unique clonotypes was divided by the size of the smaller repertoire. Richness of each repertoire was evaluated using RTK rarefaction, the Chao1 estimator, and Recon v2.1 estimates of unobserved clonotypes. OLGA was used to compute generation probabilities for all TCRbeta clonotypes that the gDNA method yielded from four donors. Drawn from immuneACCESS, this table holds only the in-frame rearrangements with V and J called that TCRdb kept. Clones are partly lost; checked studies trace under half to an unresolved V gene and leave the rest unexplained. V and J calls plus clone size are reproduced from that table; the DNA served to infer D and trimming. This sample gives under 650,000 clones in total; around 96% of them show up just once. Jointly, the top ten make up approximately 0.062% of the sample.

The rearranged chain carries TRBV6-1 and TRBJ1-1; the D gene identity is not certain. This receptor was taken from a woman younger than 45 in good health. The sequencing sample was made of naive CD4+ T cells sorted from blood. The sample's cell subset or site label is to be understood as: CD45RA+ positively selected. The nucleotide sequence reads as follows: TGTGCCAGCAGTGATGTACAGTTCACTGAAGCTTTCTTT. This is translated as CASSDVQFTEAFF.